Presented here are 31 T cell receptor beta chains from one specimen sequenced in a study of blood T cell repertoires in COVID-19. TCRdb's table, derived via immunoSEQ multiplex PCR, lists solely in-frame clones and lacks some. The profile shows some 300,000 clones, around 89% of them singletons. Sequencing used PBMCs or T cells enriched from blood (not recorded which). These TCRs come from a woman aged 60 to 75 in a cohort exposed to, infected with or recovered from COVID-19 (not recorded which).

In the case of this clone: Mismatch with germline at one junction end may stem from a read error. This chain connects TRBV5-6 to TRBJ2-4, with 7 bases matching TRBD1. Germline CDR1 reads SGHDT; CDR2 reads YYEEEE. This CDR3 has 12 amino acids. CDR3 DNA: TGTGCCAGCACCAAAATAGGGGGCATCCCCCACTTC. This sequence encodes CASTKIGGIPHF.

This CDR3 reads CASSDRGLQRAFF. The DNA of the CDR3 is TGTGCCAGTTCGGACAGGGGGCTTCAACGAGCTTTCTTT. The chain is built from TRBV19 and TRBJ1-1; 11 nucleotides align to TRBD1. V shed 8 bases, J shed 10 bases, and the junction held 9 bases outside the gene matches. Looked up from germline, CDR1 is LNHDA and CDR2 is SQIVND (reference sequence). This CDR3 comprises 13 residues.

J is TRBJ2-1 and V is TRBV5-1; D ambiguous. V was cut by 0 bases and J by 0 bases, with 7 bases left in between. The CDR3 has 15 residues. Germline values: CDR1 SGHRS, CDR2 YFSETQ. CDR3 sequence (DNA): TGCGCCAGCAGCTTGGGGGCGAACTCCTACAATGAGCAGTTCTTC. Translating gives CASSLGANSYNEQFF.

This clone was detected only a few times. This chain connects TRBV18 to TRBJ1-3; TRBD1 aligns across 9 bases. The CDR3 is 19 residues long. CDR1 and CDR2 (germline): KGHSH, LQKENI. The V and J ends lost 2 bases and 1 base, in that order; junction bases with no gene match: 12. The CDR3: CASSPTSTGGKISGNTIYF. In DNA, the CDR3 is TGTGCCAGCTCACCAACTTCGACAGGGGGGAAAATTTCTGGAAACACCATATATTTT.

V is TRBV5-1 and J is TRBJ1-1, with D tentatively TRBD1 (6 bases). The CDR3 covers 17 residues. Trimming took 1 base from V and 1 from J, leaving 17 bases between them. Germline CDR1 reads SGHRS; CDR2 reads YFSETQ. CDR3 in DNA: TGCGCCAGCAGCTTGTTGGTGACAGGTAGGGGGAACACTGAAGCTTTCTTT. Translating it yields CASSLLVTGRGNTEAFF.

The chain recombines TRBV28 with TRBJ2-1; perhaps TRBD2 as D (6 bases). V lost 7 bases and J lost 3, with 13 bases in between. Germline CDR1 reads MDHEN; CDR2 reads SYDVKM. This CDR3 comprises 14 residues. The CDR3 reads CASTLTRGYNEQFF. DNA for the CDR3: TGTGCCAGCACCTTGACTAGGGGCTACAATGAGCAGTTCTTC. Full variable domain (outside the CDR3, taken from reference TRBV28 and TRBJ2-1): DVKVTQSSRYLVKRTGEKVFLECVQDMDHENMFWYRQDPGLGLRLIYFSYDVKMKEKGDIPEGYSVSREKKERFSLILESASTNQTSMYLCASTLTRGYNEQFFGPGTRLTVL.

This sequence joins TRBV20-1 and TRBJ2-1; TRBD2 aligns across 9 bases. The V gene's germline CDR1 is DFQATT and CDR2 SNEGSKA (reference sequence). This CDR3 is 14 amino acids long. Trimming took 3 bases from V and 9 from J; bases not matched to a gene: 9. The CDR3 DNA is TGCAGTGCTAGTTGGCGGGAGGGCCTAGTTGAGCAGTTCTTC. Amino acid sequence: CSASWREGLVEQFF.

The chain recombines TRBV27 with TRBJ2-1; maybe TRBD2 (5 bases). CDR1 MNHEY and CDR2 SMNVEV come from the germline V gene (reference sequence). Trimming shortened V by 2 bases and J by 15 bases, and 20 bases separated the two germline ends. There are 14 residues in the CDR3. The CDR3 is CASSLTPTGRERFF. The CDR3 bases are TGTGCCAGCAGTTTAACCCCCACCGGACGGGAAAGGTTCTTC.

V and J are TRBV5-1 and TRBJ1-2, with 10 bases fitting TRBD1. This CDR3 is built from 16 residues. Losses at the gene ends were 1 base for V and 2 bases for J; bases not matched to a gene: 5. Looked up from germline, CDR1 is SGHRS and CDR2 is YFSETQ. Here the CDR3 DNA reads TGCGCCAGCAGCTTGTCTGGACAGGGGGGCAACTATGGCTACACCTTC. Its translation: CASSLSGQGGNYGYTF.

The V call is TRBV30, the J call TRBJ2-2; possible D gene TRBD2, 6 bases. Germline V gene lookup returns CDR1 GTSNPN and CDR2 SVGIG (reference sequence). The V end lost 3 bases, the J end lost 0 bases, and 11 bases lay between the germline ends. The CDR3 is 15 residues long. CDR3 loop: CAWSKWGANTGELFF. The CDR3 nucleotides read TGTGCCTGGAGCAAGTGGGGGGCGAACACCGGGGAGCTGTTTTTT.

The chain is built from TRBV4-1 and TRBJ2-7; 10 nucleotides align to TRBD2. The V and J ends lost 2 bases and 4 bases, in that order; junction bases with no gene match: 8. Germline CDR1 reads MGHRA; CDR2 reads YSYEKL. This CDR3 spans 16 amino acids. The CDR3 sequence: CASSQLPSGSRYEQYF. The CDR3 nucleotides are TGCGCCAGCAGCCAACTGCCTAGCGGGAGTCGGTACGAGCAGTACTTC.

This clone was observed a few times. The chain uses TRBV9 and TRBJ2-2, with TRBD2 identical over 7 bases. Germline V CDR1 and CDR2: SGDLS, YYNGEE. With 3 bases clipped from V and 5 bases from J, the junction kept 13 bases outside the gene matches. This CDR3 comprises 17 residues. As DNA, the CDR3 is TGTGCCAGCAGCGAGGGAGGGGCCGTCCGCCGGACCGGGGAGCTGTTTTTT. It yields the protein CASSEGGAVRRTGELFF.

The DNA of the CDR3 is TGTGCCAGCAGCCGACAGGAAGCTTTCTTT. Protein sequence: CASSRQEAFF. The chain uses TRBV7-9 and TRBJ1-1; TRBD1 might be the D (5 bases). The length of the CDR3 is 10 residues. The V gene lost 5 bases and the J gene lost 8 bases, with 6 bases spanning the gap. Germline V gives CDR1 SEHNR, CDR2 FQNEAQ (reference sequence).

For this clone: Additional DNA sequences in this sample encode the identical CDR3. The gene calls are TRBV4-2 and TRBJ1-4; 7 bases are shared with TRBD1. The CDR3 extends over 15 amino acids. Germline V CDR1 and CDR2: LGHNA, YNFKEQ. V gave up 0 bases and J gave up 8 bases; unmatched junction bases: 6. The CDR3 loop is CASSQDEGAGEKLFF. CDR3 DNA sequence: TGTGCCAGCAGCCAAGATGAGGGGGCAGGGGAAAAACTGTTTTTT.

V usage is TRBV7-2 and J usage is TRBJ1-1; TRBD1 is a possible D gene (5 bases). Germline V gene lookup returns CDR1 SGHTA and CDR2 FQGNSA. V dropped 5 bases and J dropped 1 base, with 11 bases sitting between them. This CDR3 comprises 14 residues. The CDR3 DNA is TGTGCCAGCAGCGATAGGGGTGGGAACACTGAAGCTTTCTTT. Protein: CASSDRGGNTEAFF.

The CDR3 region is CASSQLAGGPPGELFF. The CDR3 region has the DNA TGCGCCAGCAGCCAACTAGCGGGAGGGCCCCCCGGGGAGCTGTTTTTT. V is TRBV4-1 and J is TRBJ2-2, with TRBD2 identical over 12 bases. The CDR3 extends over 16 amino acids. V trimming: 2 bases; J trimming: 6 bases; junction bases outside the gene matches: 4. Germline-derived CDR1 and CDR2 are MGHRA and YSYEKL.

Worth noting for this clone: The DNA is left out, because the CDR3 cannot be placed on it with certainty; the CDR3 is given as TCRdb lists it. The genes are TRBV5-6 and TRBJ1-4; the tabulated D call, TRBD1, remains unverified against the DNA. The CDR3 is 12 amino acids in total, end residues counted. Germline assignment: CDR1 SGHDT and CDR2 YYEEEE. CDR3 in amino acids: CASSFGTGIDLF.

The chain joins TRBV5-4 to TRBJ2-3; D gene ambiguous. This CDR3 region has 16 residues. Germline V gives CDR1 SGHNT, CDR2 YYREEE (reference sequence). V lost 0 bases, J lost 1 base, and 12 bases lay in between. Here the CDR3 reads CASSLARIPGTDTQYF. The CDR3 region has the DNA TGTGCCAGCAGCTTGGCAAGAATCCCGGGCACAGATACGCAGTATTTT.

The rearrangement joins TRBV21-1 to TRBJ1-4; TRBD1, as called in the table, went unchecked against the DNA. TRBV21-1 is recorded as a pseudogene. This CDR3 comprises 16 residues. The DNA for the CDR3 is TGTGCCACCCTACCTTTCCGACAGGCTATTAATGAAAAACTGTTTTTT. It codes for CATLPFRQAINEKLFF.

This rearrangement joins TRBV18 to TRBJ2-1, with 8 bases lining up with TRBD1. Trimming removed 6 bases from V and 4 bases from J; junction bases left unmatched: 5. CDR1 KGHSH and CDR2 LQKENI come from the germline V gene. The CDR3 loop spans 14 amino acids. CDR3 residues: CASSQGAIYNEQFF. CDR3 nucleotide sequence: TGTGCCAGCTCCCAGGGGGCTATTTACAATGAGCAGTTCTTC.

The chain is built from TRBV14 and TRBJ2-3; 13 nucleotides line up with TRBD2. After removal of 6 bases from V and 7 bases from J, the junction contained 7 bases not matched to a gene. The CDR3 is 15 residues long. CDR1 SGHDN and CDR2 FVKESK come from the germline V gene. The CDR3 protein is CASSYTSGRANTQYF. DNA for the CDR3: TGTGCCAGCAGTTACACTAGCGGGAGGGCAAATACGCAGTATTTT.

V gene TRBV5-1 combines with J gene TRBJ2-3; perhaps TRBD2 as D (5 bases). This CDR3 has 14 amino acids. Trimming cost V 0 bases and J 6 bases, with 11 bases left between them. CDR1 is SGHRS and CDR2 is YFSETQ in the germline V gene. For the CDR3, the DNA is TGCGCCAGCAGCTTGGTGGCTCAGCGGGATACGCAGTATTTT. Translated: CASSLVAQRDTQYF.

V is TRBV7-3 and J is TRBJ1-6; D is unclear. There are 15 residues in the CDR3. Germline values: CDR1 SGHTA, CDR2 FQGTGA. The V and J ends lost 4 bases and 10 bases respectively, with 17 bases between them. CDR3 in amino acids: CASSSNPTPGSPLHF. CDR3 DNA sequence: TGTGCCAGCAGCTCGAACCCAACTCCGGGATCACCCCTCCACTTT.

The J gene is TRBJ2-7, the V gene TRBV7-8, with a possible D match to TRBD1 (5 bases). Germline-derived CDR1 and CDR2 are SGHVS and FQNEAQ. Trimming took off 5 bases at V and 6 bases at J, with 11 bases between the two ends. There are 12 residues in the CDR3. The CDR3 sequence is CASSLRQGEQYF. CDR3 DNA sequence: TGTGCCAGCAGCCTCCGGCAGGGCGAGCAGTACTTC.

This clone has just a few counts. The chain is built from TRBV28 and TRBJ1-1; 8 bases line up with TRBD1. This CDR3 has 12 amino acids. Germline V gives CDR1 MDHEN, CDR2 SYDVKM. Unmatched junction bases numbered 10, after V lost 8 bases and J lost 11 bases. This chain's CDR3 is CASRTGYKRAFF. In nucleotides, the CDR3 is TGTGCCAGCCGGACAGGGTATAAACGGGCTTTCTTT.

This clone was picked up a small number of times. The chain recombines TRBV5-1 with TRBJ2-1; weak D call: TRBD2 (5 bases). Per the germline V gene, CDR1 is SGHRS and CDR2 is YFSETQ. V lost 2 bases to trimming and J lost 0 bases, with 6 bases between them. The CDR3 has 14 amino acids. CDR3 DNA: TGCGCCAGCAGCTTCAGCGGCTCCTACAATGAGCAGTTCTTC. Translation: CASSFSGSYNEQFF.

This rearrangement joins TRBV19 to TRBJ2-3; the match to TRBD2 covers 7 bases. The junction had 17 bases not matched to a gene; V was cut back by 1 base and J by 4 bases. This CDR3 contains 19 residues. The germline V gene encodes CDR1 LNHDA and CDR2 SQIVND (reference sequence). The CDR3 nucleotides are TGTGCCAGTAGTATAGTTGGACTACCTAGCGGAGTAGAGGCAGATACGCAGTATTTT. It translates to CASSIVGLPSGVEADTQYF.

The chain couples TRBV5-5 to TRBJ2-5, with unresolved D. The CDR3 is 13 amino acids. Per the germline V gene, CDR1 is SGHKS and CDR2 is YYEKEE (reference sequence). The germline V and J ends were trimmed by 0 bases and 4 bases, with 7 bases remaining between them. Here the CDR3 reads CASSLDSRETQYF. As DNA, the CDR3 is TGTGCCAGCAGCTTGGACAGCCGAGAGACCCAGTACTTC.

V gene TRBV27 combines with J gene TRBJ2-3; TRBD2 might be the D (6 bases). This CDR3 has 11 residues. Germline CDR1 and CDR2: MNHEY and SMNVEV (reference sequence). V dropped 10 bases and J dropped 5 bases, with 10 bases sitting between them. The CDR3 DNA follows: TGTGCCACTCGAGCGGGAGATACGCAGTATTTT. It encodes CATRAGDTQYF.

The V gene is TRBV6-1, the J gene TRBJ2-5; 7 bases are a match to TRBD2. The CDR3 sequence is 15 residues long. The germline V gene has CDR1 MNHNS and CDR2 SASEGT. V lost 2 bases and J lost 2; bases outside the gene matches: 5. CDR3 DNA: TGTGCCAGCAGTGAATGGGGACTAATACAAGAGACCCAGTACTTC. It encodes CASSEWGLIQETQYF.

The rearrangement links TRBV9 to TRBJ2-1, with TRBD2 identical over 7 bases. There are 14 residues in the CDR3. CDR1 is SGDLS, CDR2 YYNGEE, per germline. V lost 4 bases and J lost 5; bases outside the gene matches: 6. As DNA, the CDR3 is TGTGCCAGCAGCTCGAGCGGGGATGACAATGAGCAGTTCTTC. This translates into CASSSSGDDNEQFF.